These 18 T cell receptor beta chains were sequenced from one sample in a study of CD8+CD57+ T cells in acquired aplastic anemia. Flow cytometry had shown expanded CD8+CD57+ cells in the patients chosen for sequencing. TCR beta VDJ combinations and CDR3 sequences were profiled from genomic DNA. TCRdb re-called the reads with MiXCR, one entry per CDR3 protein. The data hold around 430,000 distinct CDR3 sequences, with more than 25% observed a single time. The sequenced sample consisted of sorted CD4+, CD8+, or CD8+CD57+ T cells (not recorded which) from PBMCs. All receptors derive from a human donor with aplastic anemia.

The J gene is TRBJ2-4, the V gene TRBV7-2; 7 bases are a match to TRBD1. CDR1 and CDR2 from the germline V gene are SGHTA and FQGNSA. CDR3 length: 13 amino acids. The V gene end was trimmed by 3 bases and the J gene end by 5 bases; junction bases not matched to a gene: 1. The CDR3 spells CASSLGQQNIQYF. CDR3 bases: TGTGCCAGCAGCTTGGGACAGCAAAACATTCAGTACTTC.

This clonotype was observed at least ten times. The gene calls are TRBV20-1 and TRBJ2-7; D is perhaps TRBD2 (5 bases). Germline CDR1 DFQATT, CDR2 SNEGSKA (reference sequence). V lost 4 bases and J lost 0, with 16 bases in between. The CDR3 runs to 15 residues. CDR3 amino acids: CSATSMTGSSYEQYF. DNA for the CDR3: TGCAGTGCTACCTCGATGACTGGGAGCTCCTACGAGCAGTACTTC.

This chain uses TRBV2 with TRBJ1-6; weak D call: TRBD1 (6 bases). Germline V gene sequence: CDR1 SNHLY, CDR2 FYNNEI. The CDR3 loop spans 14 amino acids. Trimming left V 5 bases short and J 5 bases short, with 10 bases between. The CDR3 sequence: CASSFRTDNSPLHF. DNA of the CDR3: TGTGCCAGCAGTTTTCGGACAGATAATTCACCCCTCCACTTT.

With respect to this clonotype: This may be a read error, as it is one base from a much larger clone. The genes are TRBV20-1 and TRBJ2-1; no clear D gene. The germline V gene encodes CDR1 DFQATT and CDR2 SNEGSKA (reference sequence). Trimming took 3 bases from V and 10 from J, leaving 16 bases between them. This CDR3 is 13 amino acids long. The CDR3 loop is CSASGVAAGEQFF. In DNA, the CDR3 is TGCAGTGCTAGTGGGGTAGCCGCCGGAGAGCAGTTCTTC.

This clonotype was detected many times. The chain joins TRBV12-3 or TRBV12-4 to TRBJ1-3; D uncertain. The CDR3 extends over 14 amino acids. Trimming left V 5 bases short and J 0 bases short, with 8 bases between. In DNA, the CDR3 is TGTGCCAGCAGTGGCAGCAGCTCTGGAAACACCATATATTTT. This encodes CASSGSSSGNTIYF.

This clonotype appeared once. This chain uses TRBV27 with TRBJ1-2; D is unresolved. V lost 4 bases, J lost 4 bases, and 16 bases lay in between. CDR3 size: 15 residues. Germline loops: CDR1 MNHEY, CDR2 SMNVEV (reference sequence). The CDR3 is CASSSVGFQSYGYTF. In nucleotides, the CDR3 is TGTGCCAGCAGTTCGGTGGGCTTCCAGTCCTATGGCTACACCTTC.

This clonotype was counted only a few times. This rearrangement joins TRBV16 to TRBJ1-4; D ambiguous. The CDR3 extends over 17 amino acids. In germline, CDR1 is KGHSY, CDR2 FQNENV. The V and J ends lost 1 base and 1 base respectively, with 13 bases between them. CDR3 protein: CASSQLEADLTNEKLFF. CDR3 coding DNA: TGTGCCAGCAGCCAATTGGAGGCAGATTTAACTAATGAAAAACTGTTTTTT.

The rearrangement links TRBV6-5 to TRBJ2-3; TRBD2 matches 7 bases. Losses at the gene ends were 2 bases for V and 6 bases for J; bases not matched to a gene: 11. CDR1 and CDR2 (germline): MNHEY, SVGAGI. The CDR3 runs to 16 residues. CDR3 protein: CASSYRSGNARDTQYF. The CDR3 nucleotides read TGTGCCAGCAGTTACCGAAGCGGGAACGCACGGGATACGCAGTATTTT.

This clonotype was detected ten times or more. The chain combines TRBV19 with TRBJ2-5; D gene ambiguous. V dropped 3 bases and J dropped 5 bases, with 16 bases sitting between them. Germline CDR1 LNHDA, CDR2 SQIVND (reference sequence). This CDR3 spans 15 amino acids. DNA of the CDR3: TGTGCCAGTAGTATCGGGCCATCCTCCTGGGAGACCCAGTACTTC. Translation gives CASSIGPSSWETQYF.

J is TRBJ1-5 and V is TRBV6-1, with a possible D match to TRBD1 (5 bases). The V gene lost 8 bases and the J gene lost 5 bases, with 13 bases spanning the gap. Per germline, CDR1 MNHNS and CDR2 SASEGT. The CDR3 loop spans 13 amino acids. The CDR3 bases are TGTGCCAGCTATGCAGGGACCTATCAGCCCCAGCATTTT. Amino acid sequence: CASYAGTYQPQHF.

In its sample, this clonotype was seen many times. The chain links TRBV7-8 to TRBJ1-2, with TRBD1 matching 11 bases. V lost 4 bases and J lost 5; bases outside the gene matches: 9. Germline V gene lookup returns CDR1 SGHVS and CDR2 FQNEAQ. The CDR3 extends over 16 amino acids. The CDR3, as DNA: TGTGCCAGCAGCTCCAACCGGGACAGGGGGAGGTATGGCTACACCTTC. Translating it yields CASSSNRDRGRYGYTF.

In this sample, this clonotype turned up many times. The rearrangement joins TRBV29-1 to TRBJ2-5; TRBD1 agrees at 8 bases. Germline loops: CDR1 SQVTM, CDR2 ANQGSEA. Germline trimming cut 5 bases from V and 2 bases from J; bases unmatched to any gene: 10. There are 15 residues in the CDR3. CDR3: CSVSPLTGDQETQYF. DNA of the CDR3: TGCAGCGTTAGCCCCCTGACAGGGGATCAAGAGACCCAGTACTTC.

This clonotype was picked up many times. J is TRBJ2-1 and V is TRBV29-1, with 13 bases identical to TRBD2. Germline trimming cut 4 bases from V and 9 bases from J; bases unmatched to any gene: 3. The CDR3 runs 13 residues. The germline V gene encodes CDR1 SQVTM and CDR2 ANQGSEA. The DNA of the CDR3 is TGCAGCGTTGGGACTAGCGGGAGTGGTGAGCAGTTCTTC. Translating gives CSVGTSGSGEQFF.

The sample holds many counts of this clonotype. The chain couples TRBV7-8 to TRBJ2-7; D gene uncertain. The CDR3 spans 13 residues. V was clipped by 5 bases and J by 2 bases, with 10 bases between them. Germline V gene lookup returns CDR1 SGHVS and CDR2 FQNEAQ. In DNA, the CDR3 is TGTGCCAGCAGCCCTCAGGCGCCCTACGAGCAGTACTTC. Translation: CASSPQAPYEQYF. Full variable domain (missing parts from reference TRBV7-8 and TRBJ2-7): GAGVSQSPRYKVAKRGQDVALRCDPISGHVSLFWYQQALGQGPEFLTYFQNEAQLDKSGLPSDRFFAERPEGSVSTLKIQRTQQEDSAVYLCASSPQAPYEQYFGPGTRLTVT.

A remark on this clonotype: This may come from a read error, since a much larger clone is one base off. The V call is TRBV2, the J call TRBJ2-7; D may be TRBD2 (5 bases). The CDR3 consists of 11 residues. Germline CDR1 reads SNHLY; CDR2 reads FYNNEI. The CDR3 loop is CASTGSCEQYF. The CDR3 nucleotides are TGTGCCAGTACGGGGTCCTGCGAGCAGTACTTC.

The V call is TRBV2, the J call TRBJ1-1; maybe TRBD1 (6 bases). V was trimmed by 9 bases and J by 8 bases, leaving 16 bases between them. The length of the CDR3 is 12 residues. Germline V gene sequence: CDR1 SNHLY, CDR2 FYNNEI. CDR3 protein: CASGGMGGEAFF. The DNA for the CDR3 is TGTGCCAGTGGAGGGATGGGGGGCGAAGCTTTCTTT.

This clonotype has more than one count but fewer than ten. The chain is built from TRBV5-1 and TRBJ2-6, with D perhaps matching TRBD1 or TRBD2 (5 bases each). V lost 3 bases to trimming and J lost 2 bases, with 15 bases between them. The CDR3 runs to 17 residues. Germline values: CDR1 SGHRS, CDR2 YFSETQ. In DNA form, the CDR3 reads TGCGCCAGCAGCTCGCTTCTCGAGGGGACTGGGGCCAACGTCCTGACTTTC. Amino acid sequence: CASSSLLEGTGANVLTF.

There are many counts of this clonotype. The gene calls are TRBV7-2 and TRBJ2-3, with unresolved D. The germline V gene has CDR1 SGHTA and CDR2 FQGNSA. The CDR3 length is 12 residues. V lost 1 base, J lost 12 bases, and 11 bases lay in between. CDR3 coding DNA: TGTGCCAGCAGCTTAGAAGGCAGCACCCAGTATTTT. Residues: CASSLEGSTQYF. The whole variable domain, remainder taken from reference TRBV7-2 and TRBJ2-3, is GAGVSQSPSNKVTEKGKDVELRCDPISGHTALYWYRQSLGQGLEFLIYFQGNSAPDKSGLPSDRFSAERTGGSVSTLTIQRTQQEDSAVYLCASSLEGSTQYFGPGTRLTVL.